This TCR beta chain comes out of a study of monozygotic twins with inflammatory bowel disease (dated by TCRdb to about 2019). The study in broad terms: In total, about 30 monozygotic twin pairs made up the full study: 19 Danish pairs, all IBD-discordant, plus nine German pairs, of which four were IBD-concordant and five were IBD-discordant. The search for disease-associated traits relied mainly on comparing, within discordant pairs, IBD patients with their genetically identical healthy co-twins. Each individual had, on average, about 151 000 unique TCRalpha sequences and 181 000 unique TCRbeta sequences available for analysis. Overall study results and their limits: The analysis was unable to tell different T cell subtypes apart. The results gave no support for a single strong signal or clonotype linked to IBD. IBD patients had lower TCRbeta repertoire diversity, measured by the inverse Simpson index, than their healthy co-twins. Differing immunosuppressive treatments among patients may have added background noise and inter-individual variability to the repertoires. Fewer clonotypes were shared with other individuals by IBD patients than by healthy twins, most markedly in patients showing signs of disease activity. Concordant and discordant twins showed no difference in repertoire similarity, possibly because of limited statistical power.

A roughly 2.4 ml peripheral blood sample was drawn into PAXgene tubes per donor and stored at -80°C. Without T cell sorting, total RNA was isolated from whole blood using the PAXgene blood miRNA kit on an automated QIAcube. Peripheral blood from monozygotic twin pairs, either concordant or discordant for inflammatory bowel disease, underwent deep TCRalpha and TCRbeta repertoire profiling that used unique molecular barcoding. Smoking habits were recorded for all twin pairs, and each individual was classified as a current, former or never smoker. Concerning this clonotype: Its antigen has not been determined.

Library method: 5' RACE. The input for every TCR library was around 3,800 ng of total RNA. cDNA was synthesized with SMARTScribe reverse transcriptase in eight separate reactions per sample. During cDNA synthesis, template switching introduced unique molecular identifiers that contained a 6-nucleotide sample barcode. TCRalpha and TCRbeta cDNA was amplified in two nested PCRs of approximately 17 and 9 cycles, and bead purification was carried out after each PCR. Before amplification, the cDNA was treated with uracil DNA-glycosylase and purified using the QIAquick PCR purification kit. The second PCR added Illumina TruSeq-compatible adapters along with sample-specific barcodes. Library quality and concentration were assessed using TapeStation and Qubit, and roughly 5 ng of each library was pooled. Pooled libraries were sequenced on an Illumina HiSeq2500 single-index Rapid Run with 2 x 100 bp reads and custom sequencing primers. On the study's bioinformatics: MiGEC version 1.2.6 was used for UMI-based consensus assembly to correct PCR and sequencing errors. MiXCR version 2.1.1 was used for V(D)J alignment, clonotype assembly and CDR3 extraction. Normalisation of gene usage, clonotype sharing and MAIT/NKT TCR abundance was achieved by analysing the top 1000, 10 000 and 20 000 clonotypes per sample. Diversity was computed as the inverse Simpson index with the vegan R package after downsampling to 27 000 UMIs. Paired Mann-Whitney U tests were applied to discordant twin pairs, with Benjamini-Hochberg correction for multiple testing. Reads reprocessed by TCRdb are summarized as one entry per CDR3 protein sequence, and DNA is absent. What appears here as the V and J calls and clone size reflects TCRdb's work, not the paper's. The sample's records list over 150,000 distinct CDR3 sequences. The ten largest account for around 2.8% of the sample.

Sequenced sample: blood. This sequence was found in a human donor with ulcerative colitis or Crohn's disease, or a healthy co-twin of an affected twin (not recorded which).

The CDR3 amino acid sequence is: CSVSRQGNTEAFF. The rearranged segments are TRBV29-1 and TRBJ1-1; TCRdb's assignment of TRBD1 cannot be checked, as there is no DNA. The CDR1 and CDR2 encoded by the germline V gene are SQVTM and ANQGSEA. The CDR3 holds 13 amino acids from the cysteine to the phenylalanine. The nucleotide record is missing.